These T cell receptor beta chains were read from a single sample in a study of T cells expressing NK-cell markers. TCRdb re-called the 5' RACE reads; one entry per CDR3 protein, DNA not given. The listing contains roughly 180,000 distinct CDR3 sequences. The sequenced sample consisted of blood T cells: a sorted CD56 or NKG2C T cell subset, CD4+ or CD8+ T cells, or bulk PBMC T cells (not recorded which). Receptors were obtained from a man aged 18-70 years in good health. CDR3s include the opening cysteine and the closing phenylalanine or tryptophan. The order of the fields is V gene, J gene, CDR3 protein.

V gene: TRBV4-2; J gene: TRBJ1-4; CDR3 protein: CASSQGGQATNEKLFF
V gene: TRBV2; J gene: TRBJ2-2; CDR3 protein: CASSEAEGTRKSGELFF
V gene: TRBV7-9; J gene: TRBJ2-2; CDR3 protein: CASSPVSPGSGTGELFF
V gene: TRBV27; J gene: TRBJ2-1; CDR3 protein: CASSLGTSVRNEQFF
V gene: TRBV7-6; J gene: TRBJ2-4; CDR3 protein: CASSLIEQDIQYF
V gene: TRBV2; J gene: TRBJ2-3; CDR3 protein: CASTPYIRESDTQYF
V gene: TRBV20-1; J gene: TRBJ2-7; CDR3 protein: CSARDDRGHPYEQYF
V gene: TRBV11-2; J gene: TRBJ1-1; CDR3 protein: CASSPPTVSSNEAFF
V gene: TRBV10-3; J gene: TRBJ1-6; CDR3 protein: CAISERTYGSPLHF
V gene: TRBV4-1; J gene: TRBJ2-3; CDR3 protein: CASSQRTVADTQYF
V gene: TRBV7-6; J gene: TRBJ1-1; CDR3 protein: CASSLVGREAFF
V gene: TRBV6-5; J gene: TRBJ2-1; CDR3 protein: CASSYSVGGRLDEQFF
V gene: TRBV19; J gene: TRBJ1-1; CDR3 protein: CASNVGSLNTEAFF
V gene: TRBV27; J gene: TRBJ2-3; CDR3 protein: CASSLLSGDTDTQYF
V gene: TRBV10-3; J gene: TRBJ2-3; CDR3 protein: CAISESTVVTQYF
V gene: TRBV5-1; J gene: TRBJ2-5; CDR3 protein: CASSPPSGGAQETQYF
V gene: TRBV5-1; J gene: TRBJ2-7; CDR3 protein: CASAAGLGLGDEQYF
V gene: TRBV20-1; J gene: TRBJ2-3; CDR3 protein: CSAGAGRGGEADTQYF
V gene: TRBV6-4; J gene: TRBJ2-3; CDR3 protein: CASSRTSGSSGIDTQYF
V gene: TRBV27; J gene: TRBJ2-1; CDR3 protein: CASSWGIQQFF
V gene: TRBV30; J gene: TRBJ2-7; CDR3 protein: CAWSMSSGGYEQYF
V gene: TRBV20-1; J gene: TRBJ2-3; CDR3 protein: CSLWRGEITDTQYF
V gene: TRBV2; J gene: TRBJ1-1; CDR3 protein: CASRPTRGDQGRNTEAFF
V gene: TRBV12-2; J gene: TRBJ1-1; CDR3 protein: CASRSRTGENTEAFF
V gene: TRBV7-9; J gene: TRBJ1-2; CDR3 protein: CASSVTGALANYGYTF